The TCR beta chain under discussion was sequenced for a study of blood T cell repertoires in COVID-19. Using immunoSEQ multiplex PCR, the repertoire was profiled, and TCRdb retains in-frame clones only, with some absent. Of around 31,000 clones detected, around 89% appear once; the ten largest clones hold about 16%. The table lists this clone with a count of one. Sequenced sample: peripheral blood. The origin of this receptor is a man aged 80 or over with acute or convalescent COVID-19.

This chain's CDR3 is CASSYGQGGTEAFF. The CDR3 DNA sequence: TGTGCCAGCAGCTACGGACAGGGGGGCACTGAAGCTTTCTTT. The chain has TRBV7-9 and TRBJ1-1; 10 bases align to TRBD1. The germline CDR1 and CDR2 sequences are SEHNR and FQNEAQ (reference sequence). The CDR3 totals 14 residues. V lost 4 bases and J lost 4; bases outside the gene matches: 3.